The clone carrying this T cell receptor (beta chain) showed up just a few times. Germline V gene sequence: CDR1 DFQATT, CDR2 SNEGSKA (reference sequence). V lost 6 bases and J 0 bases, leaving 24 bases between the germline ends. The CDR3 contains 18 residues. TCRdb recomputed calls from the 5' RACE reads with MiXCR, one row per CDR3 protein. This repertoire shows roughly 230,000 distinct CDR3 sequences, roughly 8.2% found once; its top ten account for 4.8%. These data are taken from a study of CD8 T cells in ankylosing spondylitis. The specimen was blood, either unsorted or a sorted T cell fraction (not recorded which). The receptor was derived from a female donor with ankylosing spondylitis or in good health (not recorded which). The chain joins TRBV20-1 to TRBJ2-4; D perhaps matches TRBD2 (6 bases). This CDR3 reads CSASGGTGIVLAKNIQYF. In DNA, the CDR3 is TGCAGTGCCTCTGGGGGGACGGGAATTGTTCTAGCCAAAAACATTCAGTACTTC.